This TCR beta chain was identified in a study of T cells in Graves' hyperthyroidism and ophthalmopathy. The study, taken as a whole, reports: By a 13 V-J model, ophthalmopathy was set apart from stable hyperthyroidism. Model output signaled ophthalmopathy a median 6.5 months ahead of onset.

CDR3 size: 10 residues. Germline CDR1 and CDR2: MDHEN and SYDVKM. Trimming shortened V by 8 bases and J by 2 bases, and 4 bases separated the two germline ends. Hyperthyroidism patients were newly diagnosed, had disease duration under 2 months, and were aged 18 to 65 years. The sample holds many counts of this clonotype. Antigen: not known. Amplified TCR beta CDR3 regions derived from RNA transcripts. The HTBI primer set was used in a first-round RT-PCR of the TCR CDR3. In TCRdb, the multiplex PCR reads were re-called with MiXCR into one record per CDR3 protein. The table includes roughly 30,000 distinct CDR3 sequences, approximately 45% detected once.

This chain uses TRBV28 with TRBJ2-7; D unresolved. This clonotype was obtained from a woman aged 25 to 39 with Graves' hyperthyroidism. Sequencing used blood. The CDR3 region has the DNA TGTGCCAGCGGACCCTACGAGCAGTACTTC. This sequence encodes CASGPYEQYF.